The sequence of this TCR beta chain was determined in a study of blood T cell repertoires in COVID-19. V was shortened by 1 base and J by 2 bases, with 6 bases between the two germline ends. The CDR3 totals 13 residues. The repertoire was sequenced with immunoSEQ multiplex PCR; TCRdb's copy has only in-frame clones and lacks some. The sample records approximately 210,000 clones, about 91% being singletons. The TCR was taken from a man aged 18 to 29 with active or convalescent COVID-19. The sequenced material came from peripheral blood. The rearrangement uses TRBV12-3 or TRBV12-4 and TRBJ2-7; D gene uncertain. DNA of the CDR3: TGTGCCAGCAGTTTAGGGCAGACCTACGAGCAGTACTTC. Protein: CASSLGQTYEQYF.